This entry concerns a single T cell receptor beta chain. Antigen unknown. Measured with immunoSEQ multiplex PCR; TCRdb has only the in-frame clones, and not every one. In the table there are roughly 100,000 clones, about 88% of which are singletons. The sample comes from a study of T cell responses to AZD1222 COVID-19 vaccine. Notes on the study in general: At baseline, seropositivity was found in only a handful of AZD1222 recipients. Donors were largely white British and mainly female; clonal diversity was possibly underestimated.

The CDR3 loop spans 14 amino acids. Trimming shortened V by 8 bases and J by 3 bases, and 14 bases separated the two germline ends. Germline assignment: CDR1 SEHNR and CDR2 FQNEAQ (reference sequence). This specimen consisted of peripheral blood, obtained 28 days after the second AZD1222 dose. J is TRBJ2-1 and V is TRBV7-9; D is unclear. The sequence was obtained from an adult who received the AZD1222 COVID-19 vaccine. In DNA form, the CDR3 reads TGTGCCAGCGTCGAGGCGCCACTCTACAATGAGCAGTTCTTC. Amino acids: CASVEAPLYNEQFF.